The entry that follows covers one TCR beta chain sequence. The table came from immunoSEQ multiplex PCR; TCRdb's copy has only in-frame clones and leaves some out. Here the sample spans some 1,400,000 clones, roughly 96% being singletons. These data belong to a study of shared clonotypes between healthy human individuals. The source is a man aged 25-45 years in good health. Source material: naive CD4+ T cells sorted from blood. As to subset: CD45RA+ positively selected.

CDR3 DNA: TGTGCCAGCAACCTTTATGGCGGAAGCTCCTACAATGAGCAGTTCTTC. Residues: CASNLYGGSSYNEQFF. The rearrangement uses TRBV6-6 and TRBJ2-1; the D is unclear. The V and J ends lost 7 bases and 0 bases respectively, with 16 bases between them. The germline gives CDR1 MNHNY, CDR2 SVGAGI (reference sequence). CDR3 size: 16 residues.